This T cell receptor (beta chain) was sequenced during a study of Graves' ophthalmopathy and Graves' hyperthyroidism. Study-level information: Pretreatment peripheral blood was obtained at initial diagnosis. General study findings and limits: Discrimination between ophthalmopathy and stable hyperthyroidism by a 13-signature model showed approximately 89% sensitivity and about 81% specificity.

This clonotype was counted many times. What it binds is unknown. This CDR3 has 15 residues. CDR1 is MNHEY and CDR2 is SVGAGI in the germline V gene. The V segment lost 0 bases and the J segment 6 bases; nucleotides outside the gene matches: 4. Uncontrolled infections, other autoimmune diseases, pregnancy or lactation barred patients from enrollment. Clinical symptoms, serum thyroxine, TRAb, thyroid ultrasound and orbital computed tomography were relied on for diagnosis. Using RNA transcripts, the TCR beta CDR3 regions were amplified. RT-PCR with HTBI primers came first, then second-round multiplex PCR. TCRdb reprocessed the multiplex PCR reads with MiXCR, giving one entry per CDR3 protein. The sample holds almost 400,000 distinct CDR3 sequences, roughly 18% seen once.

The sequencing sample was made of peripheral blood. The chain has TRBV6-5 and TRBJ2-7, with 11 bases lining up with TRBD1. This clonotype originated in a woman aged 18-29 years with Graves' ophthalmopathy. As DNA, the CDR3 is TGTGCCAGCAGTTACTCTGGACAGGGGGCAAGCGAGCAGTACTTC. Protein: CASSYSGQGASEQYF.